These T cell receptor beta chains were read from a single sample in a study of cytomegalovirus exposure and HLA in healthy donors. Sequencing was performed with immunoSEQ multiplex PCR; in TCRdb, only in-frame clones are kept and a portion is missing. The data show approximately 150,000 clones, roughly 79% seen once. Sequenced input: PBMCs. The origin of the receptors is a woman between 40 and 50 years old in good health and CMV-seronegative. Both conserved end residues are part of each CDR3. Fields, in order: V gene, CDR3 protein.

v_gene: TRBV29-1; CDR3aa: CSVTKYNEQFF
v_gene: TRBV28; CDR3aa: CASGPRDRTYYGYTF
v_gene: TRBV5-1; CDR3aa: CASSLDRATYEQYF
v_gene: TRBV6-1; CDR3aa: CASSEGGAGNEKLFF
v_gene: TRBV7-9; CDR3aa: CASSLGAGGVNTEAFF
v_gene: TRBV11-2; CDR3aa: CASSPVWAPHEQYF
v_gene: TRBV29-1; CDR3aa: CSVAGNYGYTF
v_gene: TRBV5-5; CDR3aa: CAFRQQGDGIAFF
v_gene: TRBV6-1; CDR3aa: CASSEGLAGFDTGELFF
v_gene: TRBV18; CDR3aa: CASSTYTGDEQYF